This is a list of T cell receptor beta chains from one sample in a study of blood T cells in healthy people across ages. MiXCR was run by TCRdb on the 5' RACE reads, yielding one entry per CDR3 protein. The sample includes under 1 million distinct CDR3 sequences, roughly 44% of them seen just once. The sample comprised blood. All receptors come from a man aged 55-75 years in good health. Each CDR3 is given with its conserved first and last residue. Fields, in order: clone size, J gene, D gene, V gene, CDR3 DNA, CDR3 protein. The D gene is left open where the match is weak. The listing skips clone size in some rows; elsewhere it reads once, few, many or a size class.

few TRBJ2-7 TRBD2 TRBV4-3 TGCGCCAGCAGCCAAGAAGCGATTAGCGGGGTTTACGAGCAGTACTTC CASSQEAISGVYEQYF
. TRBJ1-2 . TRBV4-1 TGCGCCAGCAGCCAAGATCGGGTGATTATGACCGGCTACACCTTC CASSQDRVIMTGYTF
. TRBJ2-5 TRBD1 TRBV7-2 TGTGCCAGCAACTCGACAGGGATCCATGAGACCCAGTACTTC CASNSTGIHETQYF
once TRBJ2-5 . TRBV29-1 TGCAGCGTGGCCCCGTGGGGGGCAGGGGATGAGCAGTACTTC CSVAPWGAGDEQYF
. TRBJ2-7 TRBD2 TRBV6-1 TGTGCCAGCAGTGGCGGGACTAGCGGGTCCTTCTCCTACGAGCAGTACTTC CASSGGTSGSFSYEQYF
. TRBJ2-2 . TRBV28 TGTGCCAGTAGTTTCAGGGTGGTAGGCGGGGAGCTGTTTTTT CASSFRVVGGELFF
once TRBJ2-7 . TRBV20-1 TGCGGTGCCGGGAAGTCCTCCTACGAGCAGTACTTC CGAGKSSYEQYF
few TRBJ2-7 . TRBV4-1 TGCGCCAGCAGCCAAGATCCCCGGACAATCTACGAGCAGTACTTC CASSQDPRTIYEQYF
. TRBJ2-5 TRBD1 TRBV13 TGTGCCAGCAGCTTAGGCCCTAAGACAGGGAAGGGACAAGAGACCCAGTACTTC CASSLGPKTGKGQETQYF
few TRBJ2-7 TRBD2 TRBV11-2 TGTGCCAGCAGCGCAACTAGCGGGGCAAAGTACTTC CASSATSGAKYF
. TRBJ1-4 . TRBV7-9 TGTGCCAGCAGAAATGGACAGACTAATGAAAAACTGTTTTTT CASRNGQTNEKLFF
. TRBJ1-4 . TRBV6-1 TGTGCCAGCAAGGGGGGAACTATAGAAAAACTGTTTTTT CASKGGTIEKLFF
. TRBJ1-1 . TRBV20-1 TGCAGTGCTGGGGGACGCTTGAACACTGAAGCTTTCTTT CSAGGRLNTEAFF
. TRBJ2-2 . TRBV7-9 TGTGCCTCCGGTCGGGGCAGGACCGGGGAGCTGTTTTTT CASGRGRTGELFF
many TRBJ2-3 . TRBV7-9 TGTGCCAGCAGCTTAGGAGGGAACACAGATACGCAGTATTTT CASSLGGNTDTQYF
few TRBJ2-5 TRBD1 TRBV18 TGTGCCAGCTCACCAAGACAGGGTCTGGAGACCCAGTACTTC CASSPRQGLETQYF
. TRBJ2-7 . TRBV5-6 TGTGCCAGCAGCTTGGCCGGGAAATCCTCCTACGAGCAGTACTTC CASSLAGKSSYEQYF
. TRBJ1-1 . TRBV9 TGTGCCAGCAGCGTATTTGCTGGGGTCACTGAAGCTTTCTTT CASSVFAGVTEAFF
. TRBJ2-1 . TRBV11-3 TGTGCCGGCAGCTTAGCCCACGGGGGCCACAATGAGCAGTTCTTC CAGSLAHGGHNEQFF
. TRBJ1-4 . TRBV5-1 TGCGCCAGCAGCTTTGGCAGGGGTAATGAAAAACTGTTTTTT CASSFGRGNEKLFF
. TRBJ1-6 . TRBV3-1 TGTGCCAGCAGCCAAGGAGGGGACCCAAATTCACCCCTCCACTTT CASSQGGDPNSPLHF
. TRBJ1-6 . TRBV29-1 TGCAGCGTTGGAACAGGATATAATTCACCCCTCCACTTT CSVGTGYNSPLHF
once TRBJ2-1 . TRBV6-1 TGTGCCAGCAGTGAATCATGGGGGGGGCAGGACAATGAGCAGTTCTTC CASSESWGGQDNEQFF
few TRBJ1-2 TRBD1 TRBV6-5 TGTGCCAGCAGCCGACAGGGGGCTCGCTATGGCTACACCTTC CASSRQGARYGYTF
many TRBJ2-7 . TRBV4-3 TGCGCCAGCAGCCAAGGTCCGGGACGGGGACCTACCTACGAGCAGTACTTC CASSQGPGRGPTYEQYF
. TRBJ2-7 TRBD1 TRBV6-1 TGTGCCAGCAGATGGACAGGGCGTCGCCTAAATTACGAGCAGTACTTC CASRWTGRRLNYEQYF
. TRBJ2-3 TRBD2 TRBV5-1 TGCGCCAGCAGCTTCACTAGCGCAGATACGCAGTATTTT CASSFTSADTQYF
. TRBJ1-2 . TRBV12-3/TRBV12-4 TGTGCCAGCAGTTTAGTGCCGGGGCCCTCCTCCTATGGCTACACCTTC CASSLVPGPSSYGYTF
many TRBJ2-1 . TRBV7-8 TGTGCCAGCAGCCCCTTGGGGACGGTTAATGAGCAGTTCTTC CASSPLGTVNEQFF